The rows below give T cell receptor beta chains drawn from one sample of a study of immune cell composition in non-small cell lung cancer. The table came from immunoSEQ multiplex PCR; TCRdb's copy has only in-frame clones and leaves some out. Among about 9,100 clones listed, approximately 64% were seen once. The material sequenced was lung tumor tissue. These receptors all come from a human donor with non-small cell lung cancer. CDR3s include the opening cysteine and the closing phenylalanine or tryptophan. Each record gives: V gene, J gene, CDR3 protein.

>TRBV29-1|TRBJ2-5
CSVPGQGGGGETQYF
>TRBV5-1|TRBJ1-1
CASSLAVGQGAGAFF
>TRBV7-3|TRBJ1-5
CASSFTGDGGQPQHF
>TRBV4-1|TRBJ1-5
CASSQGLLDQPQHF
>TRBV7-2|TRBJ1-1
CASSPTGGAMNTEAFF
>TRBV6-1|TRBJ1-5
CASSPTGRGVQPQHF
>TRBV18|TRBJ1-1
CASSPIARGGNTEAFF
>TRBV7-2|TRBJ2-2
CASSLAGQGLGELFF
>TRBV4-1|TRBJ2-6
CASSRKQTGILSGANVLTF
>TRBV19|TRBJ2-3
CATRWDTQYF
>TRBV6-6|TRBJ1-6
CASSKGDRGSPLHF
>TRBV6-6|TRBJ2-1
CASSYGTSVREQFF
>TRBV13|TRBJ2-3
CASTSGTSGVTDTQYF
>TRBV5-6|TRBJ2-1
CASSFSHGYNEQFF
>TRBV7-3|TRBJ2-6
CARQNPGANVLTF
>TRBV6-5|TRBJ1-2
CASSLRDSLGGYTF
>TRBV19|TRBJ1-3
CASSISGRTGTGNTIYF
>TRBV11-2|TRBJ1-1
CASSFGRMNTEAFF
>TRBV2|TRBJ1-5
CASSPSSSNQPQHF
>TRBV6-1|TRBJ2-2
CASSPGQPNTGELFF
>TRBV7-3|TRBJ2-3
CASSRGGGTRPDTQYF
>TRBV6-6|TRBJ1-1
CASSYWAGQRGTEAFF
>TRBV2|TRBJ1-2
CASSEARSSSGYTF
>TRBV7-2|TRBJ1-2
CASSLVGRRETF
>TRBV7-2|TRBJ2-3
CASSLGFIDTQYF
>TRBV6-4|TRBJ1-2
CASSDSAGRGGYTF
>TRBV5-1|TRBJ1-3
CASSLGPPISGNTIYF
>TRBV5-1|TRBJ2-2
CASSFSDPGELFF
>TRBV10-1|TRBJ2-7
CASSGPGQAYYEQYF
>TRBV25-1|TRBJ2-2
CASSPRTGGTGELFF
>TRBV27|TRBJ1-4
CASSFSGFEKLFF
>TRBV6-5|TRBJ1-2
CASSWTPLYGYTF
>TRBV20-1|TRBJ2-3
CSADPDDTQYF
>TRBV6-5|TRBJ2-7
CASGLGVHEQYF
>TRBV4-2|TRBJ1-3
CASSLEGGGNTIYF
>TRBV2|TRBJ2-3
CASTTLAGGGDTQYF
>TRBV5-6|TRBJ1-2
CASSLEQLWGYTF
>TRBV6-5|TRBJ1-1
CASSPHEGWNTEAFF